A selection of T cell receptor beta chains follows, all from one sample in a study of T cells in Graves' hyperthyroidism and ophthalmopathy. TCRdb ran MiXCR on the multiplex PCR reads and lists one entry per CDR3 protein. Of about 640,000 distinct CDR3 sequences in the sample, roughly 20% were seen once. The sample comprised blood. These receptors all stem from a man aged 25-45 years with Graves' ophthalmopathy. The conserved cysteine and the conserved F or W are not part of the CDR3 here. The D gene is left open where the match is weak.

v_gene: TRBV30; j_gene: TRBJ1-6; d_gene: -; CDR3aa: AWRRFLSSPLH
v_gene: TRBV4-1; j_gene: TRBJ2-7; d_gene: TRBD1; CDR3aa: ASSHNAPGQGKIEQY
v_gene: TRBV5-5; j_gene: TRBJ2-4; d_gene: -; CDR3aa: ASASGVSLKNIQY
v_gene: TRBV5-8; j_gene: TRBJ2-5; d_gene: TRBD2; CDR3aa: ASAGEETQY
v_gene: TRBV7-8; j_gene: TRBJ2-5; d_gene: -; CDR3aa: ASSPRGEETQY
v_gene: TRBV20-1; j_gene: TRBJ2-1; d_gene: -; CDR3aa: SAGGGRGYNEQF
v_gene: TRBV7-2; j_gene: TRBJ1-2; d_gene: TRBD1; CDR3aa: ASSIDRGTNYGYT
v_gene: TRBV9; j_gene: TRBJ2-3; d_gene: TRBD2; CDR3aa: ASSVVGREGRDTQY
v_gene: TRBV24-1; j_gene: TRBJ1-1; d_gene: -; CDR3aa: AEVEVTGGNTEAF
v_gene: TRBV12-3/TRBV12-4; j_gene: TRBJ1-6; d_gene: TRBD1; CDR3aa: ASTAGQGSSPLH
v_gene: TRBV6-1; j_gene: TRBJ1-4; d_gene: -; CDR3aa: ASSTGTGKGKLF
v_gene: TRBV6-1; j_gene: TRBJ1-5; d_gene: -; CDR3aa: ASYAVQGDQPQH
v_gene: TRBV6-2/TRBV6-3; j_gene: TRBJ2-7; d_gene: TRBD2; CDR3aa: ASSPSGTRSGREQY
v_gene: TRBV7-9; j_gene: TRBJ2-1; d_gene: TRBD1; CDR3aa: ASSSDRDVYNEQF
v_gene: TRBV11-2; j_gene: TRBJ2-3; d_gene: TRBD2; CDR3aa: ASSRAGGLNTQY
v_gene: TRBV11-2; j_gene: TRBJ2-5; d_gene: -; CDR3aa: ASSLSGGLETQY
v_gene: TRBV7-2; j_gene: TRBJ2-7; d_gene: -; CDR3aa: ASSFSRAALEQY
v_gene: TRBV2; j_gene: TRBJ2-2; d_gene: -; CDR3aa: ASSEGRGNTGELF
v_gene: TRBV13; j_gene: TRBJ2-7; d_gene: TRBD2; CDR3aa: ASSPPGLAGSYEQY
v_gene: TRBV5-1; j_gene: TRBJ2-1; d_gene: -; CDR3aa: ASSTSQEQF
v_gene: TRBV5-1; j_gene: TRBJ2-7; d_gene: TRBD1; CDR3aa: ASSNTGGGLGEQY
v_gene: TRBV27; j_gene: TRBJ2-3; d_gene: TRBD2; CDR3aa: ASSRLAGGADTQY
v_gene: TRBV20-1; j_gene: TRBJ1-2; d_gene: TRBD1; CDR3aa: SARVRQGLYGYT
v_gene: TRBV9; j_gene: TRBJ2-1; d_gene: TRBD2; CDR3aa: ASSVWEGSYNEQF
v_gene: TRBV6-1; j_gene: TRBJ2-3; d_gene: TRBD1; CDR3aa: ASSSRTGKRTDTQY
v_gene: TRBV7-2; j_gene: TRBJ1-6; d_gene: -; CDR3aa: ASSLIEGNSPLR
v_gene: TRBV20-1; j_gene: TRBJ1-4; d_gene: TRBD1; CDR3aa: SARDPTGSPNEKLF
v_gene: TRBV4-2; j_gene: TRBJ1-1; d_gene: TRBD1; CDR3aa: ASSQDSGTANTEAF
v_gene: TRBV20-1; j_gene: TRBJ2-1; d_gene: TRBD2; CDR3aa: SARVRLAGNYNEQF
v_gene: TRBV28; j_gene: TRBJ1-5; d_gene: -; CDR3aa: ASSPPGNNQPQH
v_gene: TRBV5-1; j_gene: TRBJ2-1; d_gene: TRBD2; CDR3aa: ASSQRVLAGGTNEQF
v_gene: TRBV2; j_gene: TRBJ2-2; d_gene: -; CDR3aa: ASKQEGNTGELF
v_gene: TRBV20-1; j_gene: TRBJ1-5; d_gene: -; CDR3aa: SARQGMNQPQH
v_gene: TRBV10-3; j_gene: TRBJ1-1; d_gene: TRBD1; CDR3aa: AISDQGGAATEAF
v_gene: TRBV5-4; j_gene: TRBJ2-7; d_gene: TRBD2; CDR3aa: ASSKKLRTQRGTYEQY
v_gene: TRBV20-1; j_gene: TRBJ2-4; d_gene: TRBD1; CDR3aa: SARKGTGENIQY
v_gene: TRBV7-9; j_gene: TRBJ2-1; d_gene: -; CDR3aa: ASSSGWDREGEQF
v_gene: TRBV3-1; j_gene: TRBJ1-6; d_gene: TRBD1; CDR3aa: ASSPSGTGDSPLH
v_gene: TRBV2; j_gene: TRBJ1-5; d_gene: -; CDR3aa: ASSALGYNQPQH
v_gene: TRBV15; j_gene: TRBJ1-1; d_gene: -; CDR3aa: ATSRGGDTEAF
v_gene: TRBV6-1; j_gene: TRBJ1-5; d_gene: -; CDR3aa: ASRDTVGLPQH
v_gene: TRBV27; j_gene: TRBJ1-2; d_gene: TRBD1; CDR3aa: ASSRRTGGNYGYT
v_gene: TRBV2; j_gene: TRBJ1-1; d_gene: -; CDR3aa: ASRVDLNTEAF
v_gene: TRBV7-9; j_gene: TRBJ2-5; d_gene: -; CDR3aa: ASSLLLGGQETQY
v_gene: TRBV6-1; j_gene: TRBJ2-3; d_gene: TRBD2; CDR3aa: ASSESLGEGGTDTQY
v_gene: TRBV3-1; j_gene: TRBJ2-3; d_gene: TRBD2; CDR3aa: ASSRRSGLVPDTQY
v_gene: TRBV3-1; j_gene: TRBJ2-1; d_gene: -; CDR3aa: ASSRIRGSGNNEQF
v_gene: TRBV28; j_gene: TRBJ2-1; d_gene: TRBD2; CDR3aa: ASSSRRLAGDNEQF
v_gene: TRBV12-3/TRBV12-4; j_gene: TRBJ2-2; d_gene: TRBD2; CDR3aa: ASKPPGLAGQSAGELF
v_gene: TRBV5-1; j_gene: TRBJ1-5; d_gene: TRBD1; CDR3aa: ASSLDRGDQPQH
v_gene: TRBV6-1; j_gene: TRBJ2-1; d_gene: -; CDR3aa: ASSEGHLFAYNEQF
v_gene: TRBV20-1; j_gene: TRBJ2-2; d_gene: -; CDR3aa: SARNTGELF
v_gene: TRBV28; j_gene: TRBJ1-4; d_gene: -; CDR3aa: ATRTSTNEELF
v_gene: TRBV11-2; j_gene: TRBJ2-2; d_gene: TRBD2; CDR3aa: ASRKPGLATGELF
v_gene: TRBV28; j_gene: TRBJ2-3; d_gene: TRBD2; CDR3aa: ASSPRRKREGRNTQY
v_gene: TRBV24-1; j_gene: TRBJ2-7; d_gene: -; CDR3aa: ATSDLLGVEQY
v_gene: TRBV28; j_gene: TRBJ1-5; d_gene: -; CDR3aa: ASSLGTLAQH
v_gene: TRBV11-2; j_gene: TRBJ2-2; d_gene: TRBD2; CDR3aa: ASSPPGLAGEDGELF
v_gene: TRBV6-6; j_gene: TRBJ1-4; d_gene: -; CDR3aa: ASSYSGTNEKLF
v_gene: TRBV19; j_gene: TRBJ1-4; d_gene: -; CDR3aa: ASSPRRGGTNEKLF